The rows below give T cell receptor beta chains drawn from one sample of a study of blood T cell repertoires in COVID-19. Produced via immunoSEQ multiplex PCR; TCRdb's table is partial and in-frame only. The sample has about 170,000 clones; around 82% are singletons. The sequenced sample was peripheral blood. Receptors were obtained from a woman aged 40 to 49 with COVID-19, enrolled during active disease. CDR3s include the opening cysteine and the closing phenylalanine or tryptophan. D genes are given only for firm matches. Clone size is not always given. Where it is, it says once, few, many or a class for expanded clones.

size: NA; V: TRBV5-4; J: TRBJ2-7; D: TRBD2; CDR3: CASSQLQREGLDEQYF; DNA: TGTGCCAGCAGCCAACTTCAGCGGGAGGGCCTAGACGAGCAGTACTTC
size: NA; V: TRBV7-8; J: TRBJ2-2; D: NA; CDR3: CASSTQVSGELFF; DNA: TGTGCCAGCAGCACGCAGGTTTCCGGGGAGCTGTTTTTT
size: NA; V: TRBV30; J: TRBJ1-1; D: NA; CDR3: CAWRFKNTEAFF; DNA: TGTGCCTGGAGATTCAAGAACACTGAAGCTTTCTTT
size: NA; V: TRBV7-6; J: TRBJ2-1; D: TRBD2; CDR3: CASSRAGSGDEQFF; DNA: TGTGCCAGCAGCCGAGCGGGATCGGGCGATGAGCAGTTCTTC
size: NA; V: TRBV11-3; J: TRBJ2-1; D: NA; CDR3: CASSPRTQLPYNEQFF; DNA: TGTGCCAGCAGCCCACGGACTCAACTCCCGTACAATGAGCAGTTCTTC
size: NA; V: TRBV4-1; J: TRBJ1-2; D: TRBD1; CDR3: CASSQLTGPGYTF; DNA: TGCGCCAGCAGCCAACTGACAGGGCCCGGCTACACCTTC
size: NA; V: TRBV27; J: TRBJ2-2; D: NA; CDR3: CASKASGVNTGELFF; DNA: TGTGCCAGTAAAGCTTCGGGAGTGAACACCGGGGAGCTGTTTTTT
size: NA; V: TRBV7-8; J: TRBJ2-5; D: NA; CDR3: CASSFRTGRETQYF; DNA: TGTGCCAGCAGCTTCCGTACAGGACGGGAGACCCAGTACTTC
size: NA; V: TRBV4-1; J: TRBJ2-5; D: TRBD2; CDR3: CASSQGLADQETQYF; DNA: TGCGCCAGCAGCCAGGGACTAGCGGACCAAGAGACCCAGTACTTC
size: NA; V: TRBV5-4; J: TRBJ2-1; D: NA; CDR3: CASSFTTEQFF; DNA: TGTGCCAGCAGCTTTACTACTGAGCAGTTCTTC
size: NA; V: TRBV30; J: TRBJ2-5; D: NA; CDR3: CAWSYPDREYF; DNA: TGTGCCTGGAGTTACCCCGACAGAGAGTACTTC
size: NA; V: TRBV3-1/TRBV3-2; J: TRBJ2-6; D: TRBD1; CDR3: CASSQGTVGPFSGANVLTF; DNA: TGTGCCAGCAGCCAGGGGACAGTCGGGCCCTTCTCTGGGGCCAACGTCCTGACTTTC
size: few; V: TRBV19; J: TRBJ1-2; D: TRBD1; CDR3: CASTGGSLYGYTF; DNA: TGTGCCAGTACAGGGGGATCCCTCTATGGCTACACCTTC
size: NA; V: TRBV11-2; J: TRBJ2-3; D: TRBD1; CDR3: CASSLPGQGRPHTQYF; DNA: TGTGCCAGCAGCTTGCCCGGACAGGGAAGGCCCCATACGCAGTATTTT
size: few; V: TRBV11-1; J: TRBJ1-1; D: TRBD1; CDR3: CASSPRQGTVEAFF; DNA: TGTGCCAGCAGCCCAAGACAGGGAACGGTTGAAGCTTTCTTT
size: NA; V: TRBV20-1; J: TRBJ2-1; D: NA; CDR3: CSASNLQGLVGTEQFF; DNA: TGCAGTGCTAGTAATCTCCAGGGTCTAGTTGGTACTGAGCAGTTCTTC
size: NA; V: TRBV7-9; J: TRBJ1-5; D: NA; CDR3: CASSLAGSNNQPQHF; DNA: TGTGCCAGCAGCTTAGCTGGCAGTAACAATCAGCCCCAGCATTTT
size: NA; V: TRBV13; J: TRBJ1-2; D: NA; CDR3: CASTTTERNVYTF; DNA: TGTGCCAGCACCACCACAGAGCGGAATGTCTACACCTTC
size: NA; V: TRBV5-1; J: TRBJ2-5; D: TRBD2; CDR3: CASSFTSGQETQYF; DNA: TGCGCCAGCAGCTTCACTAGCGGGCAAGAGACCCAGTACTTC
size: NA; V: TRBV6-5; J: TRBJ1-3; D: NA; CDR3: CASSYTDPSGNTIYF; DNA: TGTGCCAGCAGTTACACAGATCCCTCTGGAAACACCATATATTTT
size: few; V: TRBV7-3; J: TRBJ1-5; D: NA; CDR3: CASSLGENQPQHF; DNA: TGTGCCAGCAGCTTAGGGGAGAATCAGCCCCAGCATTTT
size: NA; V: TRBV5-1; J: TRBJ2-7; D: TRBD2; CDR3: CASSTRTSGRYEQYF; DNA: TGCGCCAGCAGCACCCGGACTAGCGGGAGATACGAGCAGTACTTC
size: NA; V: TRBV7-8; J: TRBJ2-5; D: TRBD1; CDR3: CASSLWDRRETQYF; DNA: TGTGCCAGCAGCTTATGGGACAGGCGAGAGACCCAGTACTTC
size: NA; V: TRBV11-3; J: TRBJ2-2; D: TRBD1; CDR3: CASSSIAGTENTGELFF; DNA: TGTGCCAGCAGCTCCATTGCCGGGACAGAAAACACCGGGGAGCTGTTTTTT
size: few; V: TRBV10-1; J: TRBJ2-2; D: TRBD2; CDR3: CASSETGGLTGELFF; DNA: TGCGCCAGCAGTGAAACGGGAGGGCTCACCGGGGAGCTGTTTTTT
size: NA; V: TRBV7-8; J: TRBJ1-2; D: NA; CDR3: CASSPRGGGRYGYTF; DNA: TGTGCCAGCAGCCCCAGGGGAGGGGGAAGATATGGCTACACCTTC
size: NA; V: TRBV3-1/TRBV3-2; J: TRBJ1-1; D: NA; CDR3: CASSQGPRMNTEAFF; DNA: TGTGCCAGCAGCCAAGGTCCCAGGATGAACACTGAAGCTTTCTTT
size: few; V: TRBV18; J: TRBJ2-5; D: NA; CDR3: CASSPPWGTGRETQYF; DNA: TGTGCCAGCTCACCACCGTGGGGGACTGGGAGAGAGACCCAGTACTTC
size: NA; V: TRBV6-5; J: TRBJ1-6; D: NA; CDR3: CASRPDSHNSPLHF; DNA: TGTGCCAGCAGACCCGACAGTCATAATTCACCCCTCCACTTT
size: NA; V: TRBV6-5; J: TRBJ1-5; D: NA; CDR3: CASTEGASNQPQHF; DNA: TGTGCCAGCACCGAAGGGGCTAGCAATCAGCCCCAGCATTTT
size: NA; V: TRBV28; J: TRBJ2-1; D: NA; CDR3: CASGYMGGDNEQFF; DNA: TGTGCCAGCGGCTATATGGGAGGAGACAATGAGCAGTTCTTC
size: NA; V: TRBV29-1; J: TRBJ2-3; D: TRBD1; CDR3: CSVTGEPYTQYF; DNA: TGCAGCGTTACAGGGGAGCCTTATACGCAGTATTTT
size: NA; V: TRBV6-1; J: TRBJ2-1; D: TRBD2; CDR3: CASSALTSGSWNEQFF; DNA: TGTGCCAGCAGTGCCCTGACTAGCGGGAGTTGGAATGAGCAGTTCTTC